The rows below give T cell receptor beta chains drawn from one sample of a study of regulatory T cells in long-lasting Graves disease. TCRdb analysed the multiplex PCR reads with MiXCR anew, one entry per CDR3 protein. This repertoire shows 620,000 or so distinct CDR3 sequences, around 15% found once; its top ten account for about 18%. This same sample was also taken into another study, of T cells in Graves' hyperthyroidism and ophthalmopathy.

Sequencing was performed on peripheral blood mononuclear cells (PBMCs), taken at new diagnosis, from a patient treated with antithyroid drugs. The receptors derive from a woman in her 30s with Graves disease. Both conserved end residues are part of each CDR3. The D gene is left open where the match is weak. Clone size is not always given. Where it is, it says once, few, many or a class for expanded clones.

d_call | j_call | clone_size | v_call | cdr3_aa | cdr3_nt
TRBD2 | TRBJ2-7 | NA | TRBV11-2 | CASSWGGALYEQYF | TGTGCCAGCAGCTGGGGGGGAGCGCTTTACGAGCAGTACTTC
TRBD2 | TRBJ2-1 | many | TRBV6-5 | CASSSTSGNNEQFF | TGTGCCAGCAGTTCGACTAGCGGAAACAATGAGCAGTTCTTC
NA | TRBJ1-2 | many | TRBV20-1 | CSASSKGDYGYTF | TGCAGTGCTAGTTCTAAAGGGGACTATGGCTACACCTTC
NA | TRBJ1-1 | many | TRBV19 | CASSKSFSGTEAFF | TGTGCCAGTAGTAAGTCCTTCTCGGGCACTGAAGCTTTCTTT
NA | TRBJ1-2 | few | TRBV10-3 | CAISESTGVGYGYTF | TGTGCCATCAGTGAGTCGACCGGGGTTGGGTATGGCTACACCTTC
TRBD1 | TRBJ2-2 | NA | TRBV7-8 | CASSPGGQGTGELFF | TGTGCCAGCAGCCCGGGGGGACAGGGTACCGGGGAGCTGTTTTTT
NA | TRBJ2-5 | many | TRBV28 | CASGVGETQYF | TGTGCCAGCGGTGTTGGGGAGACCCAGTACTTC
NA | TRBJ1-4 | once | TRBV9 | CASSVRLTNEKLFF | TGTGCCAGCAGCGTAAGGTTGACTAATGAAAAACTGTTTTTT
NA | TRBJ2-3 | NA | TRBV7-3 | CASSLQSGTDTQYF | TGTGCCAGCAGCTTACAATCGGGCACAGATACGCAGTATTTT
NA | TRBJ1-3 | NA | TRBV5-1 | CASSPPGPSSGNTIYF | TGCGCCAGCAGCCCCCCCGGTCCCAGCTCTGGAAACACCATATATTTT
NA | TRBJ1-1 | many | TRBV19 | CASKDGSGENTEAFF | TGTGCCAGTAAGGATGGCTCAGGGGAGAACACTGAAGCTTTCTTT
NA | TRBJ2-2 | once | TRBV11-2 | CTSSLTNTGELFF | TGTACCAGCAGCTTAACCAACACCGGGGAGCTGTTTTTT
NA | TRBJ2-1 | many | TRBV15 | CATSSYAEPLFNEQFF | TGTGCCACCAGCAGTTACGCGGAACCTCTTTTCAATGAGCAGTTCTTC
TRBD1 | TRBJ2-4 | NA | TRBV6-2/TRBV6-3 | CASSPQRTGGTNIQYF | TGTGCCAGCAGTCCTCAACGGACAGGGGGGACAAACATTCAGTACTTC
NA | TRBJ1-5 | many | TRBV20-1 | CSASLAGYSNQPQHF | TGCAGTGCTAGTCTGGCAGGCTATAGCAATCAGCCCCAGCATTTT
NA | TRBJ1-1 | many | TRBV20-1 | CSARVSGKGVLNTEAFF | TGCAGTGCTAGGGTGTCGGGGAAGGGGGTCCTGAACACTGAAGCTTTCTTT
NA | TRBJ2-7 | many | TRBV10-3 | CAISESNVGEEGREQYF | TGTGCCATCAGTGAGTCGAACGTGGGGGAGGAAGGGCGCGAGCAGTACTTC
NA | TRBJ2-7 | NA | TRBV5-6 | CATQLSGTQREQYF | TGTGCCACCCAACTCTCCGGGACTCAGCGCGAGCAGTACTTC